This note documents a single T cell receptor (beta chain) sequence. V was pared by 6 bases and J by 4 bases, with 10 bases between. The CDR3 is 14 residues long. Germline V lookup: CDR1 MNHEY, CDR2 SVGEGT. All patients were treatment-naive before thyroid surgery. This record comes from a study of metastatic and nonmetastatic thyroid tumors. Study-wide context: Repertoires were compared across blood and tumor or nodule tissue from malignant and benign thyroid patients.

TCRdb reanalyzed the PCR reads with MiXCR. The sample lists tens of thousands of clones, approximately 24% seen once, with approximately 12% in the top ten. The specimen was tumor tissue. The chain recombines TRBV6-2 or TRBV6-3 with TRBJ1-6; unclear D gene. The source is a male donor with papillary thyroid cancer or a benign thyroid nodule (not recorded which). Some clones in this sample may be carry-over from other donors' samples. The CDR3 loop is CASRQARYNSPLHF. The DNA of the CDR3 is TGTGCCAGCAGGCAGGCGCGATATAATTCACCCCTCCACTTT.